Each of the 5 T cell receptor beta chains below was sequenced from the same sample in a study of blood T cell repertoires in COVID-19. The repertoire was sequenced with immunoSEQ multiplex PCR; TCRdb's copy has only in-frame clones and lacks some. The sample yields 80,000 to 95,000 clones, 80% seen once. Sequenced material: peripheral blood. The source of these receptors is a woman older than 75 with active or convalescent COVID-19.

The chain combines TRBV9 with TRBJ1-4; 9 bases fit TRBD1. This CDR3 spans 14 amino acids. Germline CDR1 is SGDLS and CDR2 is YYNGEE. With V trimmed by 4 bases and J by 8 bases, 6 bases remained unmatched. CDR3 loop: CASSTRTGAEKLFF. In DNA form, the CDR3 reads TGTGCCAGCAGCACCCGGACAGGGGCCGAAAAACTGTTTTTT.

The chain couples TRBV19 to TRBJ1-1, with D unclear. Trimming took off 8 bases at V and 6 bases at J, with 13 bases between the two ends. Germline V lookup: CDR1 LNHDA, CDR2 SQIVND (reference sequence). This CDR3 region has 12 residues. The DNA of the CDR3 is TGTGCCAGTTCGTTACAGAAAGCTGAAGCTTTCTTT. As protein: CASSLQKAEAFF.

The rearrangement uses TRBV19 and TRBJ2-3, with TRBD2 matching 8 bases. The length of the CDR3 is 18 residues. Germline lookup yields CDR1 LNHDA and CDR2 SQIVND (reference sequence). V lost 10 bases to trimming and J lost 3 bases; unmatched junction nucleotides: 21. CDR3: CATKTDWRGATGTDTQYF. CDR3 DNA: TGTGCCACCAAAACGGATTGGCGGGGGGCCACAGGGACAGATACGCAGTATTTT.

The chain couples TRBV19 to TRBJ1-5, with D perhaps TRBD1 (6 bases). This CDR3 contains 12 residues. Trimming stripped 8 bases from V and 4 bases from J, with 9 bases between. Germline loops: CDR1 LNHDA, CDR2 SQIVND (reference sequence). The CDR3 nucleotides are TGTGCCAGTGGGGACAAGAATCAGCCCCAGCATTTT. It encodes CASGDKNQPQHF.

This CDR3 reads CASSLSLDGGADTQYF. The CDR3 DNA follows: TGTGCCAGCAGCTTAAGCCTCGACGGGGGGGCAGATACGCAGTATTTT. The V gene is TRBV11-2, the J gene TRBJ2-3, with 8 bases fitting TRBD2. With V trimmed by 2 bases and J by 4 bases, 8 bases remained unmatched. The CDR3 consists of 16 residues. CDR1 and CDR2 from the germline V gene are SGHAT and FQNNGV.